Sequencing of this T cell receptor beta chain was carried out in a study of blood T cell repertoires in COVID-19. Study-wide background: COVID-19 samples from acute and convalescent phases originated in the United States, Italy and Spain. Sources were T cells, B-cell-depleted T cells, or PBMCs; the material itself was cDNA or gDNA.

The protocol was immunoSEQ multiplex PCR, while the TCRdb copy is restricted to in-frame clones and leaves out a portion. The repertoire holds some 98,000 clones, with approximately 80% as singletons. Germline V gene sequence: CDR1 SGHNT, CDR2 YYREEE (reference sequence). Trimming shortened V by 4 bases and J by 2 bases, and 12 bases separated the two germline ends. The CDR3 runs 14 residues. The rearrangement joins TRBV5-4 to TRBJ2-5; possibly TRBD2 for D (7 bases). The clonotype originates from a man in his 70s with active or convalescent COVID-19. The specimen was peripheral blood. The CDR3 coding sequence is TGTGCCAGCAGCGCAAGGGGGGGGCAAGAGACCCAGTACTTC. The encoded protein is CASSARGGQETQYF.